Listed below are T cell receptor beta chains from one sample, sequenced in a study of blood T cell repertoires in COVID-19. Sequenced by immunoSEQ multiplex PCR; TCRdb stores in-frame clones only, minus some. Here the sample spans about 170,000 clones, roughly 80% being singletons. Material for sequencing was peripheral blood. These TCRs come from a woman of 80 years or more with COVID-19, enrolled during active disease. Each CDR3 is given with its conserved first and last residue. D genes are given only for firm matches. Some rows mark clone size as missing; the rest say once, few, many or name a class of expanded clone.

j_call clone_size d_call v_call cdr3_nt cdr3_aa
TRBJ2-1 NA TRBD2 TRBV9 TGTGCCAGCGGACCGGGACTAGCGGGAGGACGGCGTGAGCAGTTCTTC CASGPGLAGGRREQFF
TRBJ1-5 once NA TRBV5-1 TGCGCCAGCAGCCCCGGGAACTCGGGCGGGGATCAGCCCCAGCATTTT CASSPGNSGGDQPQHF
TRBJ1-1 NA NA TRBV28 TGTGCCAGCAGTTTGGTGAGCGCCGCTTTCTTT CASSLVSAAFF
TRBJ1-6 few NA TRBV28 TGTGCCAGCAGCAGCCCGACAGGCCCGGTGGGACCCCTCCACTTT CASSSPTGPVGPLHF
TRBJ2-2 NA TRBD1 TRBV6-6 TGTGCCAGCAGGCGGACAGGGAATGAGGGGGAGCTGTTTTTT CASRRTGNEGELFF
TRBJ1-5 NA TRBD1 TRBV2 TGTGCCAGCAGGACATCAACAGGGGGGGATCAGCCCCAGCATTTT CASRTSTGGDQPQHF
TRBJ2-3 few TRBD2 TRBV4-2 TGTGCCAGCAGCCAAGTTTACGGGACTATCACAGATACGCAGTATTTT CASSQVYGTITDTQYF
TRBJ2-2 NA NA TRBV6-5 TGTGCCAGCAGTTACCAGGTCACCTTCACCGGGGAGCTGTTTTTT CASSYQVTFTGELFF
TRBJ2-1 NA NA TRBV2 TGTGCCAGCAGGAGGGCCAACAATGAGCAGTTCTTC CASRRANNEQFF
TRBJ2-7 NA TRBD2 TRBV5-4 TGTGCCAGCAGCACCTCCCCCGGGACTAGCGGGTACGAGCAGTACTTC CASSTSPGTSGYEQYF
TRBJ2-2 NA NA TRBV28 TGTGCCAGCAGTCCCCCCGGGACATCGAACACCGGGGAGCTGTTTTTT CASSPPGTSNTGELFF
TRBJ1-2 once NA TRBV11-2 TGTGCCAGCAGCCCCGGGAGTTGGGGAGGGGGCTATGGCTACACCTTC CASSPGSWGGGYGYTF
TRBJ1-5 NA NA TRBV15 TGTGCCACCTCGGACATACTTGGACCCCAGCATTTT CATSDILGPQHF
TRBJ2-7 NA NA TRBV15 TGTGCCACCAGCAGAGACGATAGCGGAACCTACGAGCAGTACTTC CATSRDDSGTYEQYF
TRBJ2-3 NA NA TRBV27 TGTGCCAGCAGTTTAAACAGGGTCGTGTCCGATACGCAGTATTTT CASSLNRVVSDTQYF
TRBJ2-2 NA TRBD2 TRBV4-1 TGCGCCAGCAGCCAAGATAATCTAGCGGGGCCCACCGGGGAGCTGTTTTTT CASSQDNLAGPTGELFF
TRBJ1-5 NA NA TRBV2 TGTGCCAGCGAGCAGGGGCCCAATCAGCCCCAGCATTTT CASEQGPNQPQHF
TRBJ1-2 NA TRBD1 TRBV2 TGTGCCAGCAGCCCCACCGGGACAGGCGGCTACACCTTC CASSPTGTGGYTF
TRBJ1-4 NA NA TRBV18 TGTGCCAGCTCACCCGCGGGGACGGGAAAACTGTTTTTT CASSPAGTGKLFF
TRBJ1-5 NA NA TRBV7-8 TGTGCCAGCAGCTTATTGGGCAGCGACTATAGCAATCAGCCCCAGCATTTT CASSLLGSDYSNQPQHF
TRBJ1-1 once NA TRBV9 TGTGCCAGCAGCGTCGAATCGTCCGGGACTGAAGCTTTCTTT CASSVESSGTEAFF
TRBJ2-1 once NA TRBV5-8 TGTGCCAGCAGCCGCAGGCCTACCTCCTACAATGAGCAGTTCTTC CASSRRPTSYNEQFF
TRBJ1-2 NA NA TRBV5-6 TGTGCCAGCAGCTTTGGGGGGAGCGGGATCTATGGCTACACCTTC CASSFGGSGIYGYTF
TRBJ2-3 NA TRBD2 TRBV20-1 TGCAGTGCTAGTGTGGGACTAGCGGGAGGAGGGGCGCAGTATTTT CSASVGLAGGGAQYF
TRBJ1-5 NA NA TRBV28 TGTGCCAGCCAATACCCCTCGGGGAACAATCAGCCCCAGCATTTT CASQYPSGNNQPQHF
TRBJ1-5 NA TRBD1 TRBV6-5 TGTGCCACCGTAACAGGGGCCAACAATCAGCCCCAGCATTTT CATVTGANNQPQHF
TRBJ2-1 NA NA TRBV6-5 TGTGCCAGCAGCCACCTCGGGAAGGTCTTC CASSHLGKVF
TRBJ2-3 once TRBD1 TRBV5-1 TGCGCCAGCAGCTTGGTAATCAGGGGGAGCACAGATACGCAGTATTTT CASSLVIRGSTDTQYF
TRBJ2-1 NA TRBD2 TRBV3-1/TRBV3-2 TGTGCCAGCTGTATGAGCGGGAGAGGCTACAATGAGCAGTTCTTC CASCMSGRGYNEQFF
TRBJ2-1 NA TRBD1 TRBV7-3 TGTGCCAGCACCTCCGGGACAGGCAGCAATGAGCAGTTCTTC CASTSGTGSNEQFF
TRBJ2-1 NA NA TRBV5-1 TGCGCCAGCAGCTTGGACATTACCTCCTACAATGAGCAGTTCTTC CASSLDITSYNEQFF
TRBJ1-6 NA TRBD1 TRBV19 TGTGCCAGTAGTGTGACAGGGGGCACGGATTCACCCCTCCACTTT CASSVTGGTDSPLHF
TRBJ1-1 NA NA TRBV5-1 TGCGCCAGCAGCCCGAGGACGGGAGAAGAAGCTTTCTTT CASSPRTGEEAFF
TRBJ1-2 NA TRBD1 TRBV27 TGTGCCAGCAGCTCCTGGGACAGATCAGACGGCTACACCTTC CASSSWDRSDGYTF
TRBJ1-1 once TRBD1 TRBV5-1 TGCGCCAGCAGCTCGACAGGGTCGGACACTGAAGCTTTCTTT CASSSTGSDTEAFF
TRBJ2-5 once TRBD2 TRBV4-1 TGCGCCAGCAGCCAAGAGTGGGCGGCTAGCGGGAGCCAAGAGACCCAGTACTTC CASSQEWAASGSQETQYF
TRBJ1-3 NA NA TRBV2 TGTGCCAGCAGTAGAACAGGGCTCATATACTCTGGAAACACCATATATTTT CASSRTGLIYSGNTIYF
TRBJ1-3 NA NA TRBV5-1 TGCGCCAGCAGCTTGGACGGGAACTCTGGAAACACCATATATTTT CASSLDGNSGNTIYF
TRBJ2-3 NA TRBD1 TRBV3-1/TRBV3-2 TGTGCCAGCAGCCAGGGGACAGGGGAAGGGGGCACAGATACGCAGTATTTT CASSQGTGEGGTDTQYF
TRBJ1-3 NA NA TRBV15 TGTGCCACCAGCAGAGATCGTATATTGGGAAACACCATATATTTT CATSRDRILGNTIYF
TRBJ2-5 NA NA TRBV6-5 TGTGCCAGCAGCCGTGGGAGCCCCGAGACCCAGTACTTC CASSRGSPETQYF
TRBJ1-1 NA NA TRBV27 TGTGCCAGCAGCCGAGCCGCAACAGTGAACACTGAAGCTTTCTTT CASSRAATVNTEAFF
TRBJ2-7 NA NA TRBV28 TGTGCCAGCAGTTTAAGGTCCAGGGAGGAATACGAGCAGTACTTC CASSLRSREEYEQYF
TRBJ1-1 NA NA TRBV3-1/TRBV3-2 TGTGCCAGCAGCCAAGATCACGCAGACACTGAAGCTTTCTTT CASSQDHADTEAFF